This TCR beta chain was sequenced in a study of shared T cell receptors in the human thymus. Profiling relied on immunoSEQ multiplex PCR, and the TCRdb table lists in-frame clones only, not all of them. The table has roughly 710,000 clones, approximately 85% seen once. The CDR3 contains 17 residues. The V segment lost 3 bases and the J segment 3 bases; nucleotides outside the gene matches: 4. CDR1 and CDR2 (germline): SGDLS, YYNGEE. This clone has a handful of counts. These data were also filed under a second study, of human thymus T cells. From that paper: Donors were healthy Finnish babies undergoing corrective operations for congenital heart defects. Thymic material originated from resections removed in the course of corrective heart surgery. An apparent bias in V and J gene usage was seen in thymic and blood repertoires.

The clonotype was recovered from a girl less than two years old with a congenital heart defect. The sample taken for sequencing was thymocytes. The V and J genes are TRBV9 and TRBJ2-1, with 15 bases aligning to TRBD2. CDR3 sequence (DNA): TGTGCCAGCAGCGGGACTAGCGGGGGGGAAATCTACAATGAGCAGTTCTTC. This translates into CASSGTSGGEIYNEQFF.